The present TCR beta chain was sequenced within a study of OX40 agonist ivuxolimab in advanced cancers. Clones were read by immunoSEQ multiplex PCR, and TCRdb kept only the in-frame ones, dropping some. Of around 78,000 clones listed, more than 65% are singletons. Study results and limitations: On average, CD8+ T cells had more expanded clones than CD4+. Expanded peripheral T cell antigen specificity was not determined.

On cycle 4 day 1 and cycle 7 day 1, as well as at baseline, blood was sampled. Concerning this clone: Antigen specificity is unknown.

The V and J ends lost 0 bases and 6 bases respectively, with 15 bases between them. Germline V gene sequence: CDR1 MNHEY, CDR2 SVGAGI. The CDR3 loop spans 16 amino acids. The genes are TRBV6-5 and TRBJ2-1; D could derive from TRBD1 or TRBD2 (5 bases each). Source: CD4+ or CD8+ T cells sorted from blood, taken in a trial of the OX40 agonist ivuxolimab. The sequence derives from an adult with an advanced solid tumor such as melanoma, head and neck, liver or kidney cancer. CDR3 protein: CASSYSGAYPPNEQFF. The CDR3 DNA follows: TGTGCCAGCAGTTACTCCGGGGCCTATCCCCCCAATGAGCAGTTCTTC.